The next 28 T cell receptor beta chains were all read from a single sample in a study of molecular identifiers for immune sequencing clone quantification. TCRdb independently ran MiXCR on the PCR reads; one entry per CDR3 protein. The table lists about 640,000 distinct CDR3 sequences, 15% to 20% of them singletons. Sample: naive CD8+ T cells from blood, with Jurkat cell RNA spiked in. Regarding subset: FACS-sorted CD8+CD4-CCR7+CD45RA+ naive T cells. The receptors originated from a human donor in good health. Some libraries in this study had Jurkat cell RNA spiked in.

This clonotype was seen once. A much larger clone differs from this one at a single base, so this may be a read error. This chain uses TRBV4-3 with TRBJ1-1, with no clear D. Germline V lookup: CDR1 LGHNA, CDR2 YSLEER. Deletions cut 4 bases from V and 11 bases from J, with 20 bases between. The CDR3 covers 14 residues. The CDR3 protein is CASSPSQRPKDAFF. CDR3 nucleotides: TGCGCCAGCAGCCCTTCACAGAGACCCAAAGATGCTTTCTTT.

Points on this clonotype: This may be a read error, as it is one base from a much larger clone. The rearrangement uses TRBV4-3 and TRBJ1-2; TRBD1 agrees at 9 bases. CDR3 length: 16 residues. CDR1 and CDR2 from the germline V gene are LGHNA and YSLEER. CDR3 loop: CAGSQDWGQGYYGYTF. CDR3 sequence (DNA): TGCGCCGGCAGCCAAGATTGGGGACAGGGATACTATGGCTACACCTTC.

This clonotype was seen many times. V gene TRBV15 combines with J gene TRBJ2-3; 10 nucleotides match TRBD1. The CDR3 length is 16 residues. V lost 1 base and J lost 2; bases outside the gene matches: 3. CDR1 and CDR2 from the germline V gene are LNHNV and YYDKDF (reference sequence). The chain's CDR3 is CATSRVGTGDTDTQYF. CDR3 coding DNA: TGTGCCACCAGCAGAGTGGGGACAGGGGACACAGATACGCAGTATTTT.

V is TRBV20-1 and J is TRBJ1-2, with D possibly being TRBD1 (6 bases). The CDR3 is made up of 13 amino acids. Looked up from germline, CDR1 is DFQATT and CDR2 is SNEGSKA (reference sequence). V gave up 0 bases and J gave up 8 bases, with 13 bases separating them. The CDR3 here is CSARDAGVNGYTF. DNA for the CDR3: TGCAGTGCTAGAGATGCAGGGGTCAACGGCTACACCTTC.

This clonotype was observed a handful of times. The CDR3 DNA reads as TGTGCCAGCAGCGTCCGGGACAGGGGTTACGGGGAGCTGTTTTTT. Amino acids: CASSVRDRGYGELFF. V is TRBV12-3 or TRBV12-4 and J is TRBJ2-2; 10 bases fit TRBD1. V lost 6 bases to trimming and J lost 7 bases; unmatched junction nucleotides: 8. The length of the CDR3 is 15 residues.

Turning to this clonotype: A read error is possible here, since a much larger clone lies one base away. The CDR3 nucleotides read TGTGCCAGCAGAAACCCAGGGGACTACGAGCAGTACTTC. It yields the protein CASRNPGDYEQYF. This chain uses TRBV5-4 with TRBJ2-7; D may be TRBD1 (6 bases). V was trimmed by 5 bases and J by 3 bases, leaving 12 bases between them. CDR3 length equals 13 residues. Germline V gives CDR1 SGHNT, CDR2 YYREEE (reference sequence).

This clonotype came up many times. The J gene is TRBJ1-1, the V gene TRBV6-5, with 8 nucleotides matching TRBD1. V dropped 5 bases and J dropped 4; count of bases not matched to a gene: 6. Germline CDR1 and CDR2: MNHEY and SVGAGI. The CDR3 runs to 14 residues. The CDR3: CASSQQGVSTEAFF. In nucleotides, the CDR3 is TGTGCCAGCAGTCAACAGGGGGTGAGCACTGAAGCTTTCTTT.

In regard to this clonotype: It may be a read error: a sequence one base away is much more abundant. The rearrangement uses TRBV4-1 and TRBJ2-3; D possibly corresponds to TRBD2 (6 bases). Germline CDR1 and CDR2: MGHRA and YSYEKL. This CDR3 spans 17 amino acids. The CDR3 DNA reads TGCGCCAGCAGCCAAGCTCAGGGAGGTTTCCTCACAGGTACGCAGTATTTT. Translation gives CASSQAQGGFLTGTQYF.

This clonotype was counted many times. The chain joins TRBV28 to TRBJ2-7; D remains ambiguous. The CDR3 length is 13 residues. Germline V gene lookup returns CDR1 MDHEN and CDR2 SYDVKM. The V end lost 2 bases, the J end lost 6 bases, and 11 bases lay between the germline ends. The CDR3 loop reads CASSLRQDPEQYF. The DNA of the CDR3 is TGTGCCAGCAGTTTACGTCAGGATCCCGAGCAGTACTTC.

A few counts support this clonotype. The CDR3 DNA sequence: TGTGCCAGCAGCTGGGGGCTGGACAGGGACTACAATGAGCAGTTCTTC. Its protein product is CASSWGLDRDYNEQFF. The rearrangement uses TRBV5-7 and TRBJ2-1; TRBD1 matches at 8 bases. TRBV5-7 is given ORF status, its function remaining uncertain. The CDR3 contains 16 residues. Trimming removed 3 bases from V and 3 bases from J; junction bases left unmatched: 8.

In nucleotides, the CDR3 is TGTGCCAGTAGTCCCAGAGAAGGGACAGGGGCTTACGAGCAGTACTTC. Its protein is CASSPREGTGAYEQYF. This chain joins TRBV19 and TRBJ2-7, with 10 bases aligning to TRBD1. Looked up from germline, CDR1 is LNHDA and CDR2 is SQIVND (reference sequence). The V segment lost 5 bases and the J segment 4 bases; nucleotides outside the gene matches: 11. The CDR3 sequence is 16 residues long.

This clonotype was counted at least ten times. The chain recombines TRBV5-5 with TRBJ2-7; no definite D call. The V gene lost 4 bases and the J gene lost 4 bases, with 21 bases spanning the gap. The CDR3 contains 16 residues. CDR1 SGHKS and CDR2 YYEKEE come from the germline V gene (reference sequence). The CDR3 region has the DNA TGTGCCAGCAGCCTGGAGAGGCCTAGATGGAAATACGAGCAGTACTTC. This gives the protein CASSLERPRWKYEQYF.

To note about this clonotype: This could be a read error, since a much larger clone is one nucleotide away. The chain joins TRBV20-1 to TRBJ1-4, with TRBD1 matching 7 bases. This CDR3 region has 18 residues. Germline V gene data show CDR1 as DFQATT and CDR2 as SNEGSKA (reference sequence). CDR3 loop: CSARSKGTAKATNEKLVF. CDR3 coding DNA: TGCAGTGCTAGGAGTAAAGGGACAGCGAAAGCAACTAATGAAAAACTGGTTTTT.

This chain connects TRBV11-3 to TRBJ2-1; weak D call: TRBD1 (6 bases). V gave up 0 bases and J gave up 4 bases, with 16 bases separating them. The germline gives CDR1 SGHNT, CDR2 YENEEA. The CDR3 consists of 17 residues. CDR3 coding DNA: TGTGCCAGCAGCTTAGATCTCCCACAGGGTGGGTACAATGAGCAGTTCTTC. It is translated as CASSLDLPQGGYNEQFF.

This clonotype was observed at least ten times. This rearrangement joins TRBV6-5 to TRBJ2-3, with D unresolved. This CDR3 region has 13 residues. Between the trimmed V and J ends, which lost 5 bases and 2 bases, there was a span of 8 bases. Germline assignment: CDR1 MNHEY and CDR2 SVGAGI. The CDR3: CASSPDDTDTQYF. CDR3 coding DNA: TGTGCCAGCAGTCCCGATGACACAGATACGCAGTATTTT.

Details on this clonotype: A much larger clone differs from this one at a single base, so this may be a read error. This CDR3 fails to terminate in the conserved phenylalanine or tryptophan, so it likely reflects a read error. The genes are TRBV25-1 and TRBJ1-1; no definite D call. V dropped 4 bases and J dropped 7 bases, with 7 bases sitting between them. Germline V gives CDR1 MGHDK, CDR2 SYGVNS. The CDR3 has 11 amino acids. CDR3 in DNA: TGTGCCAGCAGTGCCGGGGATGAAGCTTTCTCT. As protein: CASSAGDEAFS.

The chain combines TRBV15 with TRBJ2-2, with no clear D. CDR3 size: 14 residues. Trimming cost V 5 bases and J 0 bases, with 7 bases left between them. Germline CDR1 is LNHNV and CDR2 is YYDKDF (reference sequence). CDR3 nucleotides: TGTGCCACCAGCGGAGTCCCGAACACCGGGGAGCTGTTTTTT. It translates to CATSGVPNTGELFF. Full variable domain (rest looked up from reference TRBV15 and TRBJ2-2): DAMVIQNPRYQVTQFGKPVTLSCSQTLNHNVMYWYQQKSSQAPKLLFHYYDKDFNNEADTPDNFQSRRPNTSFCFLDIRSPGLGDTAMYLCATSGVPNTGELFFGEGSRLTVL.

In its sample, this clonotype was seen many times. CDR3 coding DNA: TGTGCCAGCAGTCTTAGCGGGAGCTTGGATGAGCAGTTCTTC. Translated, it gives CASSLSGSLDEQFF. The rearrangement links TRBV28 to TRBJ2-1, with TRBD2 matching over 9 bases. Trimming removed 5 bases from V and 8 bases from J; junction bases left unmatched: 7. CDR3 length: 14 residues. The germline gives CDR1 MDHEN, CDR2 SYDVKM.

The table lists this clonotype with many counts. V usage is TRBV20-1 and J usage is TRBJ2-7; TRBD2 might be the D (5 bases). The V gene lost 4 bases and the J gene lost 2 bases, with 9 bases spanning the gap. This CDR3 spans 12 amino acids. Germline CDR1 DFQATT, CDR2 SNEGSKA (reference sequence). The CDR3 DNA follows: TGCAGTGCTAATACCGGGACCTACGAGCAGTACTTC. This codes for CSANTGTYEQYF.

This clonotype was observed at least ten times. V usage is TRBV13 and J usage is TRBJ2-7; the match to TRBD2 covers 7 bases. J lost 3 bases, V lost 5 bases, and 4 bases had no gene match. This CDR3 region has 13 residues. Looked up from germline, CDR1 is PRHDT and CDR2 is FYEKMQ (reference sequence). The CDR3 protein is CASSPGGNYEQYF. For the CDR3, the DNA is TGTGCCAGCAGCCCGGGGGGAAACTACGAGCAGTACTTC.

This clonotype was seen repeatedly, ten times or more. This chain joins TRBV19 and TRBJ2-7; D is ambiguous. The CDR3 spans 15 residues. The V gene lost 6 bases and the J gene lost 1 base, with 16 bases spanning the gap. Germline loops: CDR1 LNHDA, CDR2 SQIVND (reference sequence). This chain's CDR3 is CASSAAGRPSYEQYF. The CDR3 nucleotides read TGTGCCAGTAGCGCCGCCGGGCGACCGTCCTACGAGCAGTACTTC.

The chain links TRBV5-4 to TRBJ2-4; 7 nucleotides line up with TRBD1. With 3 bases clipped from V and 5 bases from J, the junction kept 8 bases outside the gene matches. The germline V gene has CDR1 SGHNT and CDR2 YYREEE (reference sequence). The CDR3 is 15 amino acids. As DNA, the CDR3 is TGTGCCAGCAGCTGTATAGGGGGCTTCGAAAACATTCAGTACTTC. Residues: CASSCIGGFENIQYF.

This clonotype was observed many times. The chain couples TRBV7-6 to TRBJ2-5, with a weak D call TRBD1 (5 bases). CDR3 length: 14 residues. Germline CDR1 is SGHVS and CDR2 is FNYEAQ. Trimming took off 4 bases at V and 0 bases at J, with 9 bases between the two ends. CDR3 sequence: CASSSDTNQETQYF. The CDR3 bases are TGTGCCAGCAGCTCGGACACAAACCAAGAGACCCAGTACTTC.

This clonotype was observed many times. This chain links TRBV7-2 with TRBJ2-3, with 13 bases that match TRBD2. Germline CDR1 is SGHTA and CDR2 is FQGNSA. The CDR3 is 17 amino acids. V gave up 5 bases and J gave up 3 bases; unmatched junction bases: 8. Here the CDR3 reads CASSRSGTSGTTDTQYF. DNA for the CDR3: TGTGCCAGCAGCCGATCCGGGACTAGCGGGACTACAGATACGCAGTATTTT.

This clonotype was counted many times. CDR3 protein: CASSLDEGNTEAFF. The CDR3 DNA is TGTGCCAGCAGCTTGGATGAGGGTAACACTGAAGCTTTCTTT. The chain links TRBV5-6 to TRBJ1-1; D remains unclear. Germline V gene data show CDR1 as SGHDT and CDR2 as YYEEEE. This CDR3 has 14 amino acids. V gave up 0 bases and J gave up 2 bases, with 8 bases separating them. Full variable domain (remainder filled in from reference TRBV5-6 and TRBJ1-1): DAGVTQSPTHLIKTRGQQVTLRCSPKSGHDTVSWYQQALGQGPQFIFQYYEEEERQRGNFPDRFSGHQFPNYSSELNVNALLLGDSALYLCASSLDEGNTEAFFGQGTRLTVV.

This clonotype was observed many times. Written as DNA, the CDR3 is TGTGCCAGCAGCTTGTGGGGGACAGGGATTTCCATTCAGTACTTC. Translation: CASSLWGTGISIQYF. The genes are TRBV5-6 and TRBJ2-4; 9 bases fit TRBD1. The germline CDR1 and CDR2 sequences are SGHDT and YYEEEE. V was clipped by 1 base and J by 9 bases; unmatched bases: 8. The CDR3 extends over 15 amino acids.

A note on this clonotype: This sequence may be a read error, since a much larger clone differs from it by one base. The gene calls are TRBV12-3 or TRBV12-4 and TRBJ2-5; no firm D call. CDR3 length equals 15 residues. V lost 6 bases and J 3 bases, leaving 17 bases between the germline ends. CDR3 nucleotide sequence: TGTGCCAGCAGCCGAAGCCCCCGCGCAGAAGAGACCCAGTACTTC. This translates into CASSRSPRAEETQYF.

V usage is TRBV12-3 or TRBV12-4 and J usage is TRBJ2-5; unclear D gene. This CDR3 has 15 amino acids. The V gene lost 5 bases and the J gene lost 2 bases, with 15 bases spanning the gap. CDR3 sequence: CASSPLAGQQETQYF. The CDR3 nucleotides read TGTGCCAGCAGTCCCCTCGCAGGCCAACAAGAGACCCAGTACTTC.